This TCR beta chain came from a study of T-cell memory formation after mild COVID-19. One entry per CDR3 protein results from TCRdb running MiXCR on the 5' RACE reads. The table shows some 320,000 distinct CDR3 sequences, with more than 15% occurring only once. General study results and limits: Nothing showed for sure that second-wave clones peaking on day 37 were SARS-CoV-2 specific.

A few counts support this clonotype. Antigen: not known. Between the trimmed V and J ends, which lost 7 bases and 7 bases, there was a span of 13 bases. The CDR3 extends over 13 amino acids. CDR1 is LGHNT, CDR2 FRNRAP, per germline. The J gene is TRBJ1-4, the V gene TRBV12-5; unclear D gene. This receptor was obtained from a young man who had mild COVID-19 (a few samples of this study predate the infection). Cell type and time point are not known. Specimen: PBMCs or a T cell subset sorted from them (not recorded which). In DNA, the CDR3 is TGTGCTAGTGCCCCAGGAGGCTTTGAAAAACTGTTTTTT. Its protein product is CASAPGGFEKLFF.